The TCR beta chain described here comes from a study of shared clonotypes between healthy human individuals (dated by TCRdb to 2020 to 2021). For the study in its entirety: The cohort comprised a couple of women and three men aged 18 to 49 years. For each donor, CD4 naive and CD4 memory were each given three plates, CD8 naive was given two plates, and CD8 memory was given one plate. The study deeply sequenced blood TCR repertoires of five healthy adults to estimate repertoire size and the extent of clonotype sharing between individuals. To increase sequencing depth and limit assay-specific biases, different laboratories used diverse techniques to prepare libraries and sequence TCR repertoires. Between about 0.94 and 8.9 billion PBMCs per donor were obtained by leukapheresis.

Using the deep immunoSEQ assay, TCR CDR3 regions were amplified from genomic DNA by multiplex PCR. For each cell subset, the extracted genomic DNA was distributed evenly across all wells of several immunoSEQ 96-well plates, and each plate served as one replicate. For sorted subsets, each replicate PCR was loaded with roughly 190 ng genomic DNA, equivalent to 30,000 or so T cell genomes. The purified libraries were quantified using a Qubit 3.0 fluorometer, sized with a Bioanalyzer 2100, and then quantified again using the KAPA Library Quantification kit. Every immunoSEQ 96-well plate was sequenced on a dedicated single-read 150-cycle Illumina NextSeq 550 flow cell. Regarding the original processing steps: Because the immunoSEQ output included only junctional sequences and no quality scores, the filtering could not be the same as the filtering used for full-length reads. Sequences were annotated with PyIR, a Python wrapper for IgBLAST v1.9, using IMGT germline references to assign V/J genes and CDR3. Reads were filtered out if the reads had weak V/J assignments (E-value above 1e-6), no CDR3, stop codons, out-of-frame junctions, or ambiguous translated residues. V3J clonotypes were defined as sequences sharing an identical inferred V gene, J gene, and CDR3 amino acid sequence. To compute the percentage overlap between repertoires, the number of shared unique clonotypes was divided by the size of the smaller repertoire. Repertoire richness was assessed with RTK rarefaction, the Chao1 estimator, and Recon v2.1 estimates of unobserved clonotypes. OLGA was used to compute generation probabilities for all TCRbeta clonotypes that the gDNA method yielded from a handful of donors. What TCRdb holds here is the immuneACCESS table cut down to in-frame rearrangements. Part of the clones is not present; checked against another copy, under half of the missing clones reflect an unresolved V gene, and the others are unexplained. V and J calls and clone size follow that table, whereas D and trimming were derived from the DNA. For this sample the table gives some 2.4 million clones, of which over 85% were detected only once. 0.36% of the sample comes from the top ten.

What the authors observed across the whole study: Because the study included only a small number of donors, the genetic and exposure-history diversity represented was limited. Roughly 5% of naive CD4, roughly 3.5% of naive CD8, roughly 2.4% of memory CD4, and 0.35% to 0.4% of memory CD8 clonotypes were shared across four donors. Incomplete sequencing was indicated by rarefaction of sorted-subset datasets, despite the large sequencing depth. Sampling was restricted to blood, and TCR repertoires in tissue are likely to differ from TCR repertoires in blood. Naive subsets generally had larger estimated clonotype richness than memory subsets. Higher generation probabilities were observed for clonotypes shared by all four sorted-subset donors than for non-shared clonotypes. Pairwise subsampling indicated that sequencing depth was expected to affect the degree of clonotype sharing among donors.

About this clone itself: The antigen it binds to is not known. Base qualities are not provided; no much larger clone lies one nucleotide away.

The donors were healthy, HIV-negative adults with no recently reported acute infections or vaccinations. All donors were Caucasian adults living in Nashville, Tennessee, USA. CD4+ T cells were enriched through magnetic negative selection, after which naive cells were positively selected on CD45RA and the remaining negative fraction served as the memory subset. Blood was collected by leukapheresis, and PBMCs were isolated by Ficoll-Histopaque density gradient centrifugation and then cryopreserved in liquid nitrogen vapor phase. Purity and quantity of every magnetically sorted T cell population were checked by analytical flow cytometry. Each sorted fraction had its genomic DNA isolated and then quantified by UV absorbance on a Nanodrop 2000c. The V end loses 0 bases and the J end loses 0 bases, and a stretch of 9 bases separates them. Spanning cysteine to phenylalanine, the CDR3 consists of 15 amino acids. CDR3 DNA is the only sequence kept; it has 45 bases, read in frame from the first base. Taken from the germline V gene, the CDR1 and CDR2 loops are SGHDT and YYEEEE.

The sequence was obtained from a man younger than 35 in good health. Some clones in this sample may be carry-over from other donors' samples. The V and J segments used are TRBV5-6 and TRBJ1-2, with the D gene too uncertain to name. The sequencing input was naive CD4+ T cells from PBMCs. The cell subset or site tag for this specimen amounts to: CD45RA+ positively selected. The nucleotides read TGTGCCAGCAGCTTGGTACGCAGGACTAACTATGGCTACACCTTC. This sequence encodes CASSLVRRTNYGYTF.